The 11 T cell receptor beta chains below all came from one sample that was sequenced in a study of CD4 T cells in relation to SARS-CoV-2 and coronaviruses. These TCRs are of unknown antigen specificity. The protocol was immunoSEQ multiplex PCR, while the TCRdb copy is restricted to in-frame clones and leaves out a portion. The sample lists some 30,000 clones, roughly 76% seen once, with almost 3.5% in the top ten. Specimen: memory CD4+ T cells from PBMCs, cultured in vitro. These receptors all come from an adult with COVID-19.

V is TRBV18 and J is TRBJ2-1; unclear D gene. Germline-derived CDR1 and CDR2 are KGHSH and LQKENI. Between the trimmed V and J ends, which lost 3 bases and 5 bases, there was a span of 20 bases. The CDR3 runs to 17 residues. CDR3 region: CASSPRPQQWVDNEQFF. CDR3 bases: TGTGCCAGCTCACCCCGCCCCCAACAGTGGGTGGACAATGAGCAGTTCTTC.

The chain links TRBV11-2 to TRBJ1-2; possible D gene TRBD1, 6 bases. The V and J ends lost 1 base and 8 bases respectively, with 14 bases between them. The CDR3 covers 14 residues. CDR1 SGHAT and CDR2 FQNNGV come from the germline V gene. Here the CDR3 DNA reads TGTGCCAGCAGCTTAGGGGGGGCAGGGATCGGCTACACCTTC. Its protein is CASSLGGAGIGYTF. Using reference TRBV11-2 and TRBJ1-2 for the parts outside the CDR3, the full variable domain is EAGVAQSPRYKIIEKRQSVAFWCNPISGHATLYWYQQILGQGPKLLIQFQNNGVVDDSQLPKDRFSAERLKGVDSTLKIQPAKLEDSAVYLCASSLGGAGIGYTFGSGTRLTVV.

This clone was recorded once. The chain recombines TRBV18 with TRBJ2-3, with 8 bases matching TRBD2. Trimming removed 3 bases from V and 0 bases from J; junction bases left unmatched: 8. Germline assignment: CDR1 KGHSH and CDR2 LQKENI. The CDR3 totals 17 residues. CDR3 sequence reads: CASSPGLGRPSTDTQYF. As DNA, the CDR3 is TGTGCCAGCTCACCGGGACTAGGTCGCCCCAGCACAGATACGCAGTATTTT. Filled out from reference TRBV18 and TRBJ2-3, the complete variable domain reads NAGVMQNPRHLVRRRGQEARLRCSPMKGHSHVYWYRQLPEEGLKFMVYLQKENIIDESGMPKERFSAEFPKEGPSILRIQQVVRGDSAAYFCASSPGLGRPSTDTQYFGPGTRLTVL.

The chain has TRBV19 and TRBJ2-1; D ambiguous. Germline CDR1 is LNHDA and CDR2 is SQIVND (reference sequence). CDR3 length: 13 amino acids. V lost 6 bases, J lost 0 bases, and 6 bases lay in between. The CDR3 sequence: CASRSSSYNEQFF. CDR3 coding DNA: TGTGCCAGTAGGTCCAGCTCCTACAATGAGCAGTTCTTC.

This clone was observed a few times. V is TRBV4-1 and J is TRBJ2-7; tentatively, D is TRBD1 (6 bases). V lost 1 base, J lost 0 bases, and 13 bases lay in between. The CDR3 has 16 residues. Germline CDR1 MGHRA, CDR2 YSYEKL. CDR3 sequence reads: CASSQGTVPSSYEQYF. CDR3 DNA: TGCGCCAGCAGCCAAGGGACAGTGCCTAGCTCCTACGAGCAGTACTTC.

V usage is TRBV29-1 and J usage is TRBJ1-1; D ambiguous. The germline V and J ends were trimmed by 3 bases and 10 bases, with 9 bases remaining between them. Germline values: CDR1 SQVTM, CDR2 ANQGSEA. The CDR3 contains 10 residues. The CDR3 DNA reads TGCAGCGTTGACGAGTTTGGAGCTTTCTTT. This translates into CSVDEFGAFF.

The chain couples TRBV2 to TRBJ2-7; TRBD1 matches at 8 bases. This CDR3 has 14 amino acids. In germline, CDR1 is SNHLY, CDR2 FYNNEI. Trimming took 4 bases from V and 3 from J; bases not matched to a gene: 5. The CDR3, as DNA: TGTGCCAGCAGTGTGGAAGGACAGGGCTACGAGCAGTACTTC. Amino acid sequence: CASSVEGQGYEQYF.

The V gene is TRBV5-1, the J gene TRBJ2-1, with 7 bases matching TRBD2. Germline loops: CDR1 SGHRS, CDR2 YFSETQ. This CDR3 is 15 amino acids long. J was trimmed by 0 bases and V by 1 base; bases with no gene match: 1. The CDR3 sequence: CASSLSGNSYNEQFF. The CDR3 nucleotides read TGCGCCAGCAGCTTGAGCGGGAACTCCTACAATGAGCAGTTCTTC.

The CDR3 protein is CASSPSPGTSGSTSYEQYF. In DNA, the CDR3 is TGTGCCAGCTCACCTTCCCCGGGGACTAGCGGGAGCACATCCTACGAGCAGTACTTC. The chain combines TRBV18 with TRBJ2-7, with TRBD2 matching over 14 bases. The length of the CDR3 is 19 residues. Germline values: CDR1 KGHSH, CDR2 LQKENI. V gave up 3 bases and J gave up 1 base; unmatched junction bases: 11.

This chain joins TRBV9 and TRBJ2-1; TRBD2 matches 7 bases. This CDR3 comprises 16 residues. Germline V gene lookup returns CDR1 SGDLS and CDR2 YYNGEE. V was pared by 4 bases and J by 7 bases, with 14 bases of the junction left unmatched. The CDR3 DNA sequence: TGTGCCAGCAGCACCCACCGCGGGAGTATGTTAAATGAGCAGTTCTTC. It is translated as CASSTHRGSMLNEQFF. Full variable domain (rest looked up from reference TRBV9 and TRBJ2-1): DSGVTQTPKHLITATGQRVTLRCSPRSGDLSVYWYQQSLDQGLQFLIQYYNGEERAKGNILERFSAQQFPDLHSELNLSSLELGDSALYFCASSTHRGSMLNEQFFGPGTRLTVL.

This clone was counted a few times. This rearrangement joins TRBV7-9 to TRBJ2-3; TRBD2 aligns across 13 bases. V was clipped by 5 bases and J by 4 bases; unmatched bases: 9. The V gene's germline CDR1 is SEHNR and CDR2 FQNEAQ (reference sequence). The CDR3 spans 17 residues. The CDR3 sequence: CASSDPTSGRPSDTQYF. CDR3 in DNA: TGTGCCAGCAGCGACCCGACTAGCGGGAGGCCATCAGATACGCAGTATTTT.